The 23 T cell receptor beta chains listed next were all sequenced from one sample in a study of T cells in Graves' hyperthyroidism and ophthalmopathy. Amplified regions were TCR beta CDR3 sequences from RNA transcripts. RT-PCR in the first round (using the HTBI primer set) targeted the TCR CDR3. TCRdb itself ran the multiplex PCR reads through MiXCR, one entry per CDR3 protein. This repertoire shows a few hundred thousand distinct CDR3 sequences, 15% to 19% found once; its top ten account for roughly 7.3%. Sequencing was performed on blood. The receptors come from a woman aged 25 to 39 with Graves' hyperthyroidism.

This clonotype was counted at least ten times. J is TRBJ2-5 and V is TRBV7-6, with 11 bases matching TRBD2. Germline V gene lookup returns CDR1 SGHVS and CDR2 FNYEAQ. With V trimmed by 1 base and J by 2 bases, 3 bases remained unmatched. The CDR3 spans 16 residues. DNA for the CDR3: TGTGCCAGCAGCTTAGGACTAGCGGGACAGCAAGAGACCCAGTACTTC. This translates into CASSLGLAGQQETQYF.

This clonotype was observed a handful of times. V gene TRBV7-9 combines with J gene TRBJ2-2; 8 bases line up with TRBD2. J gave up 3 bases and V 1 base, and 19 bases lay outside the gene matches. The CDR3 totals 21 residues. Germline V gene data show CDR1 as SEHNR and CDR2 as FQNEAQ (reference sequence). CDR3 sequence reads: CASSLVYLELAVSMHTGELFF. The CDR3 nucleotides read TGTGCCAGCAGCTTAGTATATCTCGAACTAGCGGTCTCTATGCACACCGGGGAGCTGTTTTTT.

The sample holds a few counts of this clonotype. One end of the junction does not line up with germline, which may come from a read error. The CDR3 sequence is CASSLALRTGGDSDTQYF. The CDR3 DNA follows: TGTGCCAGCAGCTTGGCATTACGGACAGGGGGCGATTCAGATACGCAGTATTTT. The V call is TRBV5-1, the J call TRBJ2-3, with 11 bases lining up with TRBD1. There are 18 residues in the CDR3. Germline-derived CDR1 and CDR2 are SGHRS and YFSETQ.

This clonotype was seen many times. CDR3 protein: CASRGQLEGYTF. Written as DNA, the CDR3 is TGTGCCAGCAGGGGACAGCTGGAAGGCTACACCTTC. The chain combines TRBV2 with TRBJ1-2; 7 positions agree with TRBD1. Per the germline V gene, CDR1 is SNHLY and CDR2 is FYNNEI. This CDR3 spans 12 amino acids. Losses at the gene ends were 6 bases for V and 8 bases for J; bases not matched to a gene: 6.

This chain joins TRBV24-1 and TRBJ2-2; D is ambiguous. This CDR3 is built from 14 residues. Trimming stripped 8 bases from V and 4 bases from J, with 13 bases between. Per germline, CDR1 KGHDR and CDR2 SFDVKD. CDR3 bases: TGTGCCACCAATAGAGGCAGTCCCACCGGGGAGCTGTTTTTT. Its protein product is CATNRGSPTGELFF.

The chain recombines TRBV7-9 with TRBJ2-7, with 9 bases aligning to TRBD1. After removal of 7 bases from V and 2 bases from J, the junction contained 6 bases not matched to a gene. The germline V gene has CDR1 SEHNR and CDR2 FQNEAQ (reference sequence). The CDR3 consists of 14 residues. This CDR3 reads CASNPGQGPYEQYF. For the CDR3, the DNA is TGTGCCAGCAACCCGGGACAGGGTCCCTACGAGCAGTACTTC.

There are many counts of this clonotype. The CDR3 reads CAISEATGAPTDTQYF. The DNA of the CDR3 is TGTGCCATCAGTGAGGCAACAGGGGCCCCCACAGATACGCAGTATTTT. This chain uses TRBV10-3 with TRBJ2-3; 7 bases are a match to TRBD1. Germline values: CDR1 ENHRY, CDR2 SYGVKD. The CDR3 runs 16 residues. The trim removed 2 bases at V and 2 bases at J, leaving 7 bases unmatched.

This clonotype was seen at least ten times. The rearrangement joins TRBV6-2 or TRBV6-3 to TRBJ2-7; possible D gene TRBD1, 5 bases. The germline V gene encodes CDR1 MNHEY and CDR2 SVGEGT. The CDR3 sequence is 12 residues long. Trimming pared 6 bases from V and 4 bases from J, leaving 10 bases between. The CDR3 coding sequence is TGTGCCAGCAGCCAGGGTTTGTACGAGCAGTACTTC. This codes for CASSQGLYEQYF.

The rearrangement uses TRBV6-1 and TRBJ2-4; maybe TRBD1 (5 bases). The CDR3 covers 15 residues. Between the trimmed V and J ends, which lost 3 bases and 0 bases, there was a span of 9 bases. Germline V gene sequence: CDR1 MNHNS, CDR2 SASEGT. The CDR3 bases are TGTGCCAGCAGTGATAGGACACCAGCCAAAAACATTCAGTACTTC. Its protein is CASSDRTPAKNIQYF.

Ten or more counts support this clonotype. The chain carries TRBV20-1 and TRBJ2-3, with D possibly being TRBD1 (5 bases). Germline values: CDR1 DFQATT, CDR2 SNEGSKA (reference sequence). The CDR3 contains 12 residues. V gave up 6 bases and J gave up 2 bases, with 9 bases separating them. This CDR3 reads CSAGRDTDTQYF. The CDR3 DNA sequence: TGCAGTGCGGGCAGGGACACAGATACGCAGTATTTT.

This clonotype came up many times. This rearrangement joins TRBV20-1 to TRBJ2-7, with TRBD2 identical over 9 bases. Per germline, CDR1 DFQATT and CDR2 SNEGSKA (reference sequence). The V segment lost 2 bases and the J segment 5 bases; nucleotides outside the gene matches: 10. The CDR3 consists of 15 residues. The chain's CDR3 is CSARSPSGIGNEQYF. In DNA form, the CDR3 reads TGCAGTGCTAGAAGCCCTAGCGGGATCGGGAACGAGCAGTACTTC.

This clonotype was picked up many times. This chain joins TRBV27 and TRBJ2-7; D may be TRBD1 (6 bases). V lost 11 bases, J lost 6 bases, and 20 bases lay in between. The CDR3 runs 13 residues. Per germline, CDR1 MNHEY and CDR2 SMNVEV (reference sequence). The CDR3 reads CAVSSGARLEQYF. The CDR3 region has the DNA TGTGCCGTCTCCTCAGGGGCGCGTCTCGAGCAGTACTTC.

This clonotype was counted at least ten times. The chain carries TRBV5-8 and TRBJ1-2; 9 nucleotides line up with TRBD1. The junction had 5 bases not matched to a gene; V was cut back by 0 bases and J by 8 bases. Germline CDR1 SGHTS, CDR2 YDEGEE. The CDR3 is made up of 14 amino acids. In DNA form, the CDR3 reads TGTGCCAGCAGCTTGGTTACAGGGGGCTTGGGCTACACCTTC. The encoded protein is CASSLVTGGLGYTF.

In DNA, the CDR3 is TGTGCCAGCAGCGTAGCTAGCGGGGCAAGGGAGCAGTTCTTC. The encoded protein is CASSVASGAREQFF. The V and J genes are TRBV9 and TRBJ2-1, with 9 bases matching TRBD2. The CDR3 has 14 residues. Germline trimming cut 0 bases from V and 10 bases from J; bases unmatched to any gene: 5. Germline CDR1 SGDLS, CDR2 YYNGEE.

This chain joins TRBV18 and TRBJ2-5; D unresolved. The CDR3 has 13 residues. Trimming removed 1 base at V and 4 bases at J, with 7 bases between. Germline V gives CDR1 KGHSH, CDR2 LQKENI. Here the CDR3 DNA reads TGTGCCAGCTCACCACAAAGTTCAGAGACCCAGTACTTC. Its translation is CASSPQSSETQYF.

At least ten counts were recorded for this clonotype. The chain employs TRBV28 and TRBJ2-2; D gene ambiguous. Trimming left V 6 bases short and J 8 bases short, with 19 bases between. The CDR3 loop spans 15 amino acids. The germline V gene encodes CDR1 MDHEN and CDR2 SYDVKM. The CDR3 DNA reads as TGTGCCAGCAGGCCTCCGGCCGCAATAGAAGGGGAGCTGTTTTTT. Amino acid sequence: CASRPPAAIEGELFF.

J is TRBJ1-5 and V is TRBV18, with a weak D call TRBD1 (5 bases). Deletions cut 3 bases from V and 0 bases from J, with 12 bases between. The CDR3 runs to 16 residues. Germline CDR1 is KGHSH and CDR2 is LQKENI. The CDR3 nucleotides are TGTGCCAGCTCACCCGGGACCCCGTATAGCAATCAGCCCCAGCATTTT. Its protein product is CASSPGTPYSNQPQHF.

This clonotype was seen at least ten times. The V call is TRBV10-3, the J call TRBJ2-1; 13 nucleotides line up with TRBD2. The CDR3 is 18 residues long. CDR1 ENHRY and CDR2 SYGVKD come from the germline V gene. The junction had 10 bases not matched to a gene; V was cut back by 6 bases and J by 2 bases. Written as DNA, the CDR3 is TGTGCCATCAGCATAACTAGCGGGAGGGCCAACACCTACAATGAGCAGTTCTTC. It codes for CAISITSGRANTYNEQFF.

This clonotype has ten or more counts. The chain couples TRBV7-2 to TRBJ2-7; TRBD2 aligns across 7 bases. The J segment lost 7 bases and the V segment lost 3 bases, leaving 12 bases of the junction unmatched. This CDR3 comprises 15 residues. Germline-derived CDR1 and CDR2 are SGHTA and FQGNSA. This CDR3 reads CASSFDWSGIVEQYF. DNA of the CDR3: TGTGCCAGCAGCTTCGATTGGAGCGGGATAGTTGAGCAGTACTTC.

The table lists this clonotype with many counts. The chain carries TRBV6-2 or TRBV6-3 and TRBJ2-7, with D maybe TRBD2 (6 bases). With 8 bases removed from V and 2 bases from J, the gap between germline ends came to 16 bases. Looked up from germline, CDR1 is MNHEY and CDR2 is SVGEGT. The CDR3 has 14 amino acids. The CDR3 nucleotides are TGTGCCAGCGGCTCTAGCGACCTAACCTACGAGCAGTACTTC. Protein product: CASGSSDLTYEQYF.

The V gene is TRBV2, the J gene TRBJ1-1, with a tentative D call TRBD1 (5 bases). The CDR3 extends over 14 amino acids. Germline values: CDR1 SNHLY, CDR2 FYNNEI. Trimming left V 3 bases short and J 1 base short, with 9 bases between. The CDR3 spells CASSEIGANTEAFF. CDR3 sequence (DNA): TGTGCCAGCAGTGAGATAGGGGCGAACACTGAAGCTTTCTTT.

The table lists this clonotype with many counts. The chain recombines TRBV3-1 with TRBJ2-7, with 8 bases that match TRBD1. The CDR3 runs 13 residues. V gave up 2 bases and J gave up 6 bases; unmatched junction bases: 3. Germline CDR1 is LGHDT and CDR2 is YNNKEL (reference sequence). The CDR3 sequence: CASSQKQGVEQYF. For the CDR3, the DNA is TGTGCCAGCAGCCAAAAACAGGGGGTCGAGCAGTACTTC.

This clonotype was picked up many times. This CDR3 reads CASSPSGPLTGELFF. Written as DNA, the CDR3 is TGTGCCAGCAGCCCCAGTGGTCCGCTCACCGGGGAGCTGTTTTTT. V is TRBV3-1 and J is TRBJ2-2; D uncertain. The ends were cut back, 4 bases at V and 4 bases at J, with 13 bases in the middle. CDR1 is LGHDT and CDR2 is YNNKEL in the germline V gene (reference sequence). This CDR3 contains 15 residues.